This is a list of T cell receptor beta chains from one sample in a study of T cell repertoires in cytomegalovirus infection. A single record per CDR3 protein comes from TCRdb applying MiXCR to the reads. The table has fewer than 400,000 distinct CDR3 sequences, about a sixth seen once. Sequenced input: PBMCs. The receptors originated from a human donor in good health (CMV status not recorded). Some clones in this sample may be carry-over from other donors' samples. Each CDR3 is given with its conserved first and last residue. Each record gives: D gene, V gene, clone size, J gene, CDR3 DNA, CDR3 protein. D genes are given only for firm matches. Clone size is given for some rows only: seen once, a few or many times, or a class if the clone is expanded.

D gene: TRBD2
V gene: TRBV6-5
clone size: many
J gene: TRBJ2-5
CDR3 DNA: TGTGCCAGCAGCCGAGGACTAGCGGGGCTTGGGGGGACCCAGTACTTC
CDR3 protein: CASSRGLAGLGGTQYF

D gene: NA
V gene: TRBV12-3/TRBV12-4
clone size: many
J gene: TRBJ2-1
CDR3 DNA: TGTGCCAGCAGTTTTTCCCGGACTGAGCAGTTCTTC
CDR3 protein: CASSFSRTEQFF

D gene: NA
V gene: TRBV12-3/TRBV12-4
clone size: few
J gene: TRBJ2-7
CDR3 DNA: TGTGCCAGCAGCCAGAGGGCGGTGGACTACGAGCAGTACTTC
CDR3 protein: CASSQRAVDYEQYF

D gene: NA
V gene: TRBV6-2/TRBV6-3
clone size: many
J gene: TRBJ1-5
CDR3 DNA: TGTGCCATCCAGGACGGAAATCAGCCCCAGCATTTT
CDR3 protein: CAIQDGNQPQHF

D gene: TRBD2
V gene: TRBV7-2
clone size: few
J gene: TRBJ2-3
CDR3 DNA: TGTGCCAGCAGCTTCATAGCGGGACCTACAGATACGCAGTATTTT
CDR3 protein: CASSFIAGPTDTQYF

D gene: TRBD2
V gene: TRBV5-6
clone size: NA
J gene: TRBJ2-7
CDR3 DNA: TGTGCCAGCAGCTTGGCGGGAGCGGGAGGGCCCTCCTACGAGCAGTACTTC
CDR3 protein: CASSLAGAGGPSYEQYF

D gene: NA
V gene: TRBV20-1
clone size: NA
J gene: TRBJ1-2
CDR3 DNA: TGCAGTGCTAGAGTCGGCGGACGATTGACTCATGGCTACACCTTC
CDR3 protein: CSARVGGRLTHGYTF

D gene: NA
V gene: TRBV7-6
clone size: NA
J gene: TRBJ2-7
CDR3 DNA: TGTGCCAGCAGCTTAGCGGTGGGGGCCTACGAGCAGTACTTC
CDR3 protein: CASSLAVGAYEQYF

D gene: NA
V gene: TRBV7-2
clone size: many
J gene: TRBJ1-4
CDR3 DNA: TGTGCCAGCAGCCCTAGGGGGGCTTTGGATGAAAAACTGTTTTTT
CDR3 protein: CASSPRGALDEKLFF

D gene: TRBD2
V gene: TRBV7-9
clone size: few
J gene: TRBJ2-3
CDR3 DNA: TGTGCCAGCAGCTTAGTCCCACGACTAGCGGGGGGCCGGGATACGCAGTATTTT
CDR3 protein: CASSLVPRLAGGRDTQYF

D gene: NA
V gene: TRBV12-3/TRBV12-4
clone size: few
J gene: TRBJ1-1
CDR3 DNA: TGTGCCAGCTCCGGGGCATTCGTGAACACTGAAGCTTTCTTT
CDR3 protein: CASSGAFVNTEAFF